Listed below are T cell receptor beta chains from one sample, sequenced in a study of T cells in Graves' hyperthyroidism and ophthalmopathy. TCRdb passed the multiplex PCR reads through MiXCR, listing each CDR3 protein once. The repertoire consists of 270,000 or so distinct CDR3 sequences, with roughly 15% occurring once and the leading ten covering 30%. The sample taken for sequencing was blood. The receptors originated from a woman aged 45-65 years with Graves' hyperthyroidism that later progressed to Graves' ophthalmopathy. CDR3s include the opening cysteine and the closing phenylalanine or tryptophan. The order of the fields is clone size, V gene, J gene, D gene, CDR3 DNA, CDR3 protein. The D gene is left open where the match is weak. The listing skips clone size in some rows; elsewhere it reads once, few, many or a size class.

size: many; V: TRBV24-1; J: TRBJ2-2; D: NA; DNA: TGTGCCACCAGTGACGCCGCGGGCACTCGCTGGACCCAAGAGCTGTTTTTT; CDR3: CATSDAAGTRWTQELFF
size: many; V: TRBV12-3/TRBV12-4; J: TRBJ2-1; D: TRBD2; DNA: TGTGCCAGCAGTGGGGGGGGTACAGAGCAGTTCTTC; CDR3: CASSGGGTEQFF
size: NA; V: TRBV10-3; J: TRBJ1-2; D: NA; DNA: TGTGCCATCCGCCAGGAGTCCTATGGCTACACCTTC; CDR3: CAIRQESYGYTF
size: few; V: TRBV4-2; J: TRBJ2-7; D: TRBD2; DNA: TGTGCCAGCAGCCAAGATCGATGGCCCGGGACTAGCGAGCCCTACGAGCAGTACTTC; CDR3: CASSQDRWPGTSEPYEQYF
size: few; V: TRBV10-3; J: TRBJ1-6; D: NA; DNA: TGTGCCATCAGAGGGACGGACCTTTCTCCCCTCCACTTT; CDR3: CAIRGTDLSPLHF
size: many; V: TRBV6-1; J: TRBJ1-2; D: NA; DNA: TGTGCCAGCAGCAAAACAGGGCAGGAAGGCTACACCTTC; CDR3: CASSKTGQEGYTF
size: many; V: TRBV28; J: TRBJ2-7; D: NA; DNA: TGTGCCAGCAGTACAGCGGTGAAAGCCTCGAGGGACTACGAGCAGTACTTC; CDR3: CASSTAVKASRDYEQYF
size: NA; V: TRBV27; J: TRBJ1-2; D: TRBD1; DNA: TGTGCCAGCAGTTTATCCGGGACAGACTATGGCTACACCTTC; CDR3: CASSLSGTDYGYTF
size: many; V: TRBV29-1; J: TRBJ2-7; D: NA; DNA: TGCAGCGTCCGGCCGGGGACGGAGAACGAGCAGTACTTC; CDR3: CSVRPGTENEQYF
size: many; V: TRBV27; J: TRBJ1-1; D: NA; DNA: TGTGCCAGCAGTTCTCCCTTTTCACGGATCACTGAAGCTTTCTTT; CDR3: CASSSPFSRITEAFF
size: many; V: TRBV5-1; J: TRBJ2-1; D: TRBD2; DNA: TGCGCCAGCAGCTCGTTAGCGGGAGGGGGCTATGAGCAGTTCTTC; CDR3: CASSSLAGGGYEQFF
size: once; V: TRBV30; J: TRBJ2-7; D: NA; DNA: TGTGCCTGGAGTGGGGGGACAAATCGCGAGCAGTACTTC; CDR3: CAWSGGTNREQYF
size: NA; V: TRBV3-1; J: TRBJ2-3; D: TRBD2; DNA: TGTGCCAGCAGCCAAGAAGGACTAGCGGTTACAGATACGCAGTATTTT; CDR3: CASSQEGLAVTDTQYF
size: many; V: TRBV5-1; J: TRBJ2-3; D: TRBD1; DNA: TGCGCCAGCAGCATAAGGGACAGCACGCAGTATTTT; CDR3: CASSIRDSTQYF
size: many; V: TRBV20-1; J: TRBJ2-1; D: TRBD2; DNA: TGCAGTGCGCGATTATCGGGGGGTGAGCAGTTCTTC; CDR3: CSARLSGGEQFF
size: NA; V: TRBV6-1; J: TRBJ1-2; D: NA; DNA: TGTGCCAGCAGTGAAGTATGGGGAGGCTACACCTTC; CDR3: CASSEVWGGYTF
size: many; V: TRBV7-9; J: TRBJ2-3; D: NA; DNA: TGTGCCAGCAGCTCAGACCGTCCCGGGACCCAAATCACAGATACGCAGTATTTT; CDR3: CASSSDRPGTQITDTQYF
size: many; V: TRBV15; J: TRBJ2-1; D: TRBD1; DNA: TGTGCCACCAGCAGAGCTGCCGGGACAGGGGATTACAATGAGCAGTTCTTC; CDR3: CATSRAAGTGDYNEQFF
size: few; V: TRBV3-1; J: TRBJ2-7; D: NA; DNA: TGTGCCAGCAGCCAAGGTAGGGGAAACGAGCAGTACTTC; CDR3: CASSQGRGNEQYF
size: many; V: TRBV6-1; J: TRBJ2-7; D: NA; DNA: TGTGCCAGCAGTTATATCTACGAGCAGTACTTC; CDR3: CASSYIYEQYF
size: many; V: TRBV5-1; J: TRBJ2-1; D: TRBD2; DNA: TGCGCCAGCAGCTTGGGAGCGGGAGCTGGGGGCTTTAGGGATGAGCAGTTCTTC; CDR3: CASSLGAGAGGFRDEQFF
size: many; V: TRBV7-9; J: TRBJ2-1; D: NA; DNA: TGTGCCAGCAGCCTCCCGGTCACAGGTTTTTACAATGAGCAGTTCTTC; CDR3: CASSLPVTGFYNEQFF
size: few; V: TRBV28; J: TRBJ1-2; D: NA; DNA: TGTGCCAGCTCCGCACAATATGGCTACACCTTC; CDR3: CASSAQYGYTF
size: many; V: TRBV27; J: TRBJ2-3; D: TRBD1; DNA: TGTGCCAGCAGTTCTAACGAAGACAGGGTAGATACGCAGTATTTT; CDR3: CASSSNEDRVDTQYF
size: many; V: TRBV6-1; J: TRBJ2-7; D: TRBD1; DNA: TGTGCCAGCAGTTCAAGTTCAGGGGGTTCCTACGAGCAGTACTTC; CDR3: CASSSSSGGSYEQYF
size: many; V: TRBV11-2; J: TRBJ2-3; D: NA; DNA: TGTGCCAGCAGCGCAAGCCAAACCCGTAGCACAGATACGCAGTATTTT; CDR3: CASSASQTRSTDTQYF
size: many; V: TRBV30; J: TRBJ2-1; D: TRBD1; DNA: TGTGCCTGGAGTCCCACAGGGGCCCTTGGGTACAATGAGCAGTTCTTC; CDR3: CAWSPTGALGYNEQFF
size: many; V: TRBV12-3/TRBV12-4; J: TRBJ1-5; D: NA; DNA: TGTGCCAGCAGCCTAAACCCGGGGTCTGGACAGCCCCAGCATTTT; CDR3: CASSLNPGSGQPQHF
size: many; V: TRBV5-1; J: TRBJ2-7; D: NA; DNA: TGCGCCAGCAGCGTGGACAGTTTAGCCTACGAGCAGTACTTC; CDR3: CASSVDSLAYEQYF
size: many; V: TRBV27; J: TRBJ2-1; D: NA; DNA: TGTGCCAGCAGTATAAACCCTTCGAGCTCCTACAATGAGCAGTTCTTC; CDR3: CASSINPSSSYNEQFF
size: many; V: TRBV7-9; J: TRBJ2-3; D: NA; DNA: TGTGCCAGCACCTCCGGTCGAGGGAGCCGCACAGATACGCAGTATTTT; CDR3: CASTSGRGSRTDTQYF
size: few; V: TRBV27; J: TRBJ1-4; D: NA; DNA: TGTGCCAGCAGTGGGAGGGCAACTAATGAAAAACTGTTTTTT; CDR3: CASSGRATNEKLFF
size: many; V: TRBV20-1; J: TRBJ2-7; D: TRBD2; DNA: TGCAGTGCGATCCCGGGACTAGCGGGAGTACTCGAGCAGTACTTC; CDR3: CSAIPGLAGVLEQYF
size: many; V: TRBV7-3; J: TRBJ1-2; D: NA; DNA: TGTGCCAGCAGCTCCACGGGGCAGGGGAACTATGGCTACACCTTC; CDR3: CASSSTGQGNYGYTF
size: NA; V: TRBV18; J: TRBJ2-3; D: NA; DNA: TGTGCCAGCTCTCCCGGACAGGCGGGGGCGGGTAGCACAGATACGCAGTATTTT; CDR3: CASSPGQAGAGSTDTQYF
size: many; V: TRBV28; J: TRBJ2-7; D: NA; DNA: TGTGCCAGCACCCACCGATCGGGGACATCGTTTCACTTC; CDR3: CASTHRSGTSFHF
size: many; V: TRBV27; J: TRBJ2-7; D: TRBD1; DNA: TGTGCCAGCAGGCCCCTGACAGGGGGGACCTACGAGCAGTACTTC; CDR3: CASRPLTGGTYEQYF
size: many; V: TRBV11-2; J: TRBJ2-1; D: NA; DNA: TGTGCCAGCAGCTTAGCTCTGGGGCAGTTCTTC; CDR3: CASSLALGQFF
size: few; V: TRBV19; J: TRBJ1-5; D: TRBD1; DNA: TGTGCCAGTAGTACAGGGACAGCAACCCCAGCCCAGCATTTT; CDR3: CASSTGTATPAQHF
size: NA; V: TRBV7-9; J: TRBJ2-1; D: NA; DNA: TGTGCCAGCAGTCTAGAGGGGGGCTTCCCGGGGTACAATGAGCAGTTCTTC; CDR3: CASSLEGGFPGYNEQFF
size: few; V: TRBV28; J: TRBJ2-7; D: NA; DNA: TGTGCCAGCAGCACCAGGGGGGCGGGAGCCTCCTACAAGCAGTACTTC; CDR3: CASSTRGAGASYKQYF
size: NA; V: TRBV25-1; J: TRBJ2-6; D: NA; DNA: TGTGCCAGCAGTGAACCCCCCCCTGGGGCCAACGTCCTGACTTTC; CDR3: CASSEPPPGANVLTF
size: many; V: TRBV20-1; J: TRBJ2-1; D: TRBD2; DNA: TGCAGTGCTAGAGAGGAGCGGGGGCACTCCTACAATGAGCAGTTCTTC; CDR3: CSAREERGHSYNEQFF
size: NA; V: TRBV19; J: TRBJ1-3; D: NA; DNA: TGTGCCAGTAGTATGGGGACGCCTGGAAACACCATATATTTT; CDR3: CASSMGTPGNTIYF
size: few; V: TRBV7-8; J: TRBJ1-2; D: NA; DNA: TGTGCCAGCAGCGTACAGGTTCGTGGGAGGAACTATGGCTACACCTTC; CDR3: CASSVQVRGRNYGYTF
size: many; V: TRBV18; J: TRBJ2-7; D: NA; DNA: TGTGCCAGCTCACCGTCCACAGGGCGGGGCGAGCAGTACTTC; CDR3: CASSPSTGRGEQYF
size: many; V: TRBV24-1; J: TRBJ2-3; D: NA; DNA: TGTGCCACCAGTGATGGTAGACGGGCCAGAGCAGATACGCAGTATTTT; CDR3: CATSDGRRARADTQYF
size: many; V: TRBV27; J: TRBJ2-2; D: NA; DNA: TGTGCCAGCAAGGATGGGCTGCGTCCCACTGGGGAGCTGTTTTTT; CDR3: CASKDGLRPTGELFF